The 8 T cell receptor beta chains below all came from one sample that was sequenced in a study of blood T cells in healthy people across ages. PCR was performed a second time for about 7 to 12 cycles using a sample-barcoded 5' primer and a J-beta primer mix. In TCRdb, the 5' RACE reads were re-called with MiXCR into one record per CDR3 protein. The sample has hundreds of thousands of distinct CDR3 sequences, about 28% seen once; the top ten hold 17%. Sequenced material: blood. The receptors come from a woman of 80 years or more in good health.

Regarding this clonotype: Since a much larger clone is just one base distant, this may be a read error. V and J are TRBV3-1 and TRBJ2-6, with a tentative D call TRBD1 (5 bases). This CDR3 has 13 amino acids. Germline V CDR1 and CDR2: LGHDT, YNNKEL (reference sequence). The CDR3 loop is CASRGLGANVPTF. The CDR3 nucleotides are TGTGCCAGCAGGGGGCTTGGGGCCAACGTCCCGACTTTC. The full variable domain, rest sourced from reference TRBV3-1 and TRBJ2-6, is DTAVSQTPKYLVTQMGNDKSIKCEQNLGHDTMYWYKQDSKKFLKIMFSYNNKELIINETVPNRFSPKSPDKAHLNLHINSLELGDSAVYFCASRGLGANVPTFGAGSRLTVL.

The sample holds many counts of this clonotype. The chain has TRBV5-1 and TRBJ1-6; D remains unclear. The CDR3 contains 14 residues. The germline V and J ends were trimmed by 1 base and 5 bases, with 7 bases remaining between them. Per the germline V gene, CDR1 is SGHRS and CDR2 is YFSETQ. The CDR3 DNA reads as TGCGCCAGCAGCTTGCCCGGAGATAATTCACCCCTCCACTTT. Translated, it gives CASSLPGDNSPLHF.

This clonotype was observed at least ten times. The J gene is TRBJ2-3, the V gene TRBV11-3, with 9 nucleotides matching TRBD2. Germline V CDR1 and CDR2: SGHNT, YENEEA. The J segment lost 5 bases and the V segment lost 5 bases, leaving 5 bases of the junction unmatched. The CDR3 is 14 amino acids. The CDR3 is CASSHQTSGDTQYF. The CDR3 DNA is TGTGCCAGCAGCCATCAGACTAGCGGAGATACGCAGTATTTT.

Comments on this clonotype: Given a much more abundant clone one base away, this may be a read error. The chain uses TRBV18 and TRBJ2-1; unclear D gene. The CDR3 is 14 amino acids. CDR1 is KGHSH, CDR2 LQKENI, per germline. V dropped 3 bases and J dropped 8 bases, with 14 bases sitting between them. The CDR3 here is CASSPWAGWDEQFF. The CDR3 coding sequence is TGTGCCAGCTCACCCTGGGCAGGATGGGATGAGCAGTTCTTC. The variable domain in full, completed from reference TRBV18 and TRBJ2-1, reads NAGVMQNPRHLVRRRGQEARLRCSPMKGHSHVYWYRQLPEEGLKFMVYLQKENIIDESGMPKERFSAEFPKEGPSILRIQQVVRGDSAAYFCASSPWAGWDEQFFGPGTRLTVL.

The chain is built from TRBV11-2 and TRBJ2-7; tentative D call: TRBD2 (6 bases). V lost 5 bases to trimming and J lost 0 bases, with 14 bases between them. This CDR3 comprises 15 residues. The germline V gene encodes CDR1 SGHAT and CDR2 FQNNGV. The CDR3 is CASSPIPGSSYEQYF. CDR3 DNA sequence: TGTGCCAGCAGCCCCATCCCCGGGAGCTCCTACGAGCAGTACTTC.

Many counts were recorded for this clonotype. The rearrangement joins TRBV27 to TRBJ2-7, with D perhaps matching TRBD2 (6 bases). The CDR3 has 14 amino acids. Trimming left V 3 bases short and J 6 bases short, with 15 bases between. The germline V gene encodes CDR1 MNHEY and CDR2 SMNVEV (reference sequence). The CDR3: CASSFRGYGFEQYF. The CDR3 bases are TGTGCCAGCAGTTTCCGGGGGTATGGATTCGAGCAGTACTTC.

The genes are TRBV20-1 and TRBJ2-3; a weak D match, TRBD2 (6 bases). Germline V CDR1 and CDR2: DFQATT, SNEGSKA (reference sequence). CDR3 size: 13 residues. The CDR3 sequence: CSARERSTDTQYF. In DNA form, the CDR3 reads TGCAGCGCTCGGGAGAGGAGCACAGATACGCAGTATTTT.

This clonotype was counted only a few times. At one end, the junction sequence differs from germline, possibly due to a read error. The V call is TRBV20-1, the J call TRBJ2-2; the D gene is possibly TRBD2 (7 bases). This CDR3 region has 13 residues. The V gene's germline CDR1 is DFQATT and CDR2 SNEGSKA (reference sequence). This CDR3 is CSARGGGAGERFF. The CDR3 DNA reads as TGCAGTGCTAGAGGAGGGGGGGCCGGGGAGCGGTTTTTT.